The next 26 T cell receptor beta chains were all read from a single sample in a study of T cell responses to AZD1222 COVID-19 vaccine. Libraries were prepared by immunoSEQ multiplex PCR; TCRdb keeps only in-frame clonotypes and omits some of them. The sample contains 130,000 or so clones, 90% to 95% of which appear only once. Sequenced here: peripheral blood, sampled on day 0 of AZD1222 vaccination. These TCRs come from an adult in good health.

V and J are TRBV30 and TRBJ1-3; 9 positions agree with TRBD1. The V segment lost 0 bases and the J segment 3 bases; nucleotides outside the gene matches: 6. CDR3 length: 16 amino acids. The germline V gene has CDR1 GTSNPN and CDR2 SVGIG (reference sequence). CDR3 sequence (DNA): TGTGCCTGGAGTGTACGAACAGGGGGCTATGGAAACACCATATATTTT. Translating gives CAWSVRTGGYGNTIYF.

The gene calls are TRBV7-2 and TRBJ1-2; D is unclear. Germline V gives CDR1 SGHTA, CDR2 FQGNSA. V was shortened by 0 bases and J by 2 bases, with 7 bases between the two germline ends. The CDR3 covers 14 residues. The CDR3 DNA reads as TGTGCCAGCAGCTTAGCGGTCCTGAACTATGGCTACACCTTC. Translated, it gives CASSLAVLNYGYTF.

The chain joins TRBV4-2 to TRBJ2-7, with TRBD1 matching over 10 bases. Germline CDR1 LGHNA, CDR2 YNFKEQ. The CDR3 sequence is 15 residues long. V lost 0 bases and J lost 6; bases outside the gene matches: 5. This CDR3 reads CASSQDRRQGAEQYF. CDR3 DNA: TGTGCCAGCAGCCAAGATCGGAGACAGGGGGCCGAGCAGTACTTC.

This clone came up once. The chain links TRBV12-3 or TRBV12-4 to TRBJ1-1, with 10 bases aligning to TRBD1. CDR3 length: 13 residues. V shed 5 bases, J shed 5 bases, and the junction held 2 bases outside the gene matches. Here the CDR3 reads CASSQGQGTEAFF. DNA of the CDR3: TGTGCCAGCAGTCAGGGACAGGGGACTGAAGCTTTCTTT.

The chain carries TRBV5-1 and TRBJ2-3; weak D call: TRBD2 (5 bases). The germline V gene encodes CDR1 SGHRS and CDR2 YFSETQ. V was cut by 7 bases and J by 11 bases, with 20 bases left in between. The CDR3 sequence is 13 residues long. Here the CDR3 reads CASGPPGNVWQYF. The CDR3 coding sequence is TGCGCCAGCGGCCCTCCCGGGAACGTATGGCAGTATTTT.

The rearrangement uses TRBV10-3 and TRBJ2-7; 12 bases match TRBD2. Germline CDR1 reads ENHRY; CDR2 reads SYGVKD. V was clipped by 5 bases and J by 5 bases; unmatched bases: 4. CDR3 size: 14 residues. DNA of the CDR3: TGTGCCATCAGTCAGACTAGCGGGAGTAACGAGCAGTACTTC. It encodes CAISQTSGSNEQYF.

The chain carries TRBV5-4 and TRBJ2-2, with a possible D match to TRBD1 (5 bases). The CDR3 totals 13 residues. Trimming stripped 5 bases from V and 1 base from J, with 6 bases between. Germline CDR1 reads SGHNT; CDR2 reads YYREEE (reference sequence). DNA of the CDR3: TGTGCCAGCAGAACAGGGAACACCGGGGAGCTGTTTTTT. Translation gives CASRTGNTGELFF.

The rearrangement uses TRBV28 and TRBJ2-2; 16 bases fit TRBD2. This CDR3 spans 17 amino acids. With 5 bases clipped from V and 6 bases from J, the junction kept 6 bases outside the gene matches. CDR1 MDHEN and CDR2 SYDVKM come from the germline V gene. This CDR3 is CASSVGLAGGRAGELFF. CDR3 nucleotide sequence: TGTGCCAGCAGTGTGGGACTAGCGGGAGGGCGCGCCGGGGAGCTGTTTTTT.

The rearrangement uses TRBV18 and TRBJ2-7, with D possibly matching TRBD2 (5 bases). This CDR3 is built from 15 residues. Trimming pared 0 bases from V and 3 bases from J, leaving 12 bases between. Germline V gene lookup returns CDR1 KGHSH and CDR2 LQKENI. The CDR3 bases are TGTGCCAGCTCACCACCGGGGAGTGGCGGCTACGAGCAGTACTTC. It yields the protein CASSPPGSGGYEQYF.

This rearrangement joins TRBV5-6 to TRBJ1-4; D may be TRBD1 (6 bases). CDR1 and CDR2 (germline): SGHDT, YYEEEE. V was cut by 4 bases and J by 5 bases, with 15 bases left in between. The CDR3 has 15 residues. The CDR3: CASSLRGTQNEKLFF. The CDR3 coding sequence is TGTGCCAGCAGCCTCAGGGGTACCCAAAATGAAAAACTGTTTTTT.

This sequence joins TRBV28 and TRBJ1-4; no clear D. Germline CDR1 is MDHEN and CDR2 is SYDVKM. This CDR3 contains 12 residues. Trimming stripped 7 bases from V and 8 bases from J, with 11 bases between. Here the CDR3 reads CASTSGREKLFF. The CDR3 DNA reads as TGTGCCAGCACCTCCGGGCGGGAAAAACTGTTTTTT.

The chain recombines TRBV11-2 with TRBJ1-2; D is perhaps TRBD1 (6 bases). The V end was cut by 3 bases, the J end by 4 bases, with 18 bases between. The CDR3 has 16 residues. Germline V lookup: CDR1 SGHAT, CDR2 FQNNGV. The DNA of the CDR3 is TGTGCCAGCAGCTTGTTCCTCAGGGCAGGGGCCTATGGCTACACCTTC. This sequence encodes CASSLFLRAGAYGYTF.

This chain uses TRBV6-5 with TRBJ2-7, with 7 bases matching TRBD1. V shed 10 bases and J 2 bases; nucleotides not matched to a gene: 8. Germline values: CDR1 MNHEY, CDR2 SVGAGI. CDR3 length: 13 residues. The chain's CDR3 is CATTYRGPYEQYF. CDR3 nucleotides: TGTGCCACAACTTACAGGGGTCCCTACGAGCAGTACTTC.

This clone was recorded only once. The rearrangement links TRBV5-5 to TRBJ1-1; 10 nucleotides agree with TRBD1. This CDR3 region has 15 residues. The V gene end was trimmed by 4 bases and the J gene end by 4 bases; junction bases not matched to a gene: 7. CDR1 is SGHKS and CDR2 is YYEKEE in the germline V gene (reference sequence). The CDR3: CASSVTGGPPTEAFF. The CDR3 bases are TGTGCCAGCAGCGTGACAGGGGGCCCCCCCACTGAAGCTTTCTTT.

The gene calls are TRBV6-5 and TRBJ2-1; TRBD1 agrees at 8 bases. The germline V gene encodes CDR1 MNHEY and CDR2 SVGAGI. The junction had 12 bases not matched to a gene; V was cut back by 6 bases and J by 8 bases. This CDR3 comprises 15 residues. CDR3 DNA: TGTGCCAGCAGACCAGGCCAGGGGGCGCAGGATGAGCAGTTCTTC. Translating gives CASRPGQGAQDEQFF.

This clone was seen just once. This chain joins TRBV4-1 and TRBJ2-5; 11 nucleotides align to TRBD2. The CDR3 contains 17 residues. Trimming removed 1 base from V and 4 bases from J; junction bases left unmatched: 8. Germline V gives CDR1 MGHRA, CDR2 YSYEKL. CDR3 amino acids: CASSQVFTSGSSETQYF. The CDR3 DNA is TGCGCCAGCAGCCAAGTCTTTACTAGCGGGAGCTCAGAGACCCAGTACTTC.

CDR3 region: CASSDWVRSSYNEQFF. In DNA form, the CDR3 reads TGTGCCAGCAGTGATTGGGTCCGGAGCTCCTACAATGAGCAGTTCTTC. This sequence joins TRBV2 and TRBJ2-1; D remains unclear. The V and J ends lost 3 bases and 0 bases respectively, with 12 bases between them. Germline values: CDR1 SNHLY, CDR2 FYNNEI. The CDR3 covers 16 residues.

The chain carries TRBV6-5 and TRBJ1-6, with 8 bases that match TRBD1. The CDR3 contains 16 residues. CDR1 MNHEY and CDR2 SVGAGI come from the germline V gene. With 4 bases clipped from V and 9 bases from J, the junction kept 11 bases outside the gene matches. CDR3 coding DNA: TGTGCCAGCAGTTGCGCCCGGACAGGGAAATTTTCACCCCTCCACTTT. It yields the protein CASSCARTGKFSPLHF.

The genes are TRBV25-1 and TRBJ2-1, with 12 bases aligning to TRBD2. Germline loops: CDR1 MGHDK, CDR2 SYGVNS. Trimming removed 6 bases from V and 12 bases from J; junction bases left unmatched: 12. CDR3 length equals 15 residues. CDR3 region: CASSNLAGGALAQFF. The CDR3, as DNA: TGTGCCAGCAGCAATCTAGCGGGAGGGGCCCTGGCGCAGTTCTTC.

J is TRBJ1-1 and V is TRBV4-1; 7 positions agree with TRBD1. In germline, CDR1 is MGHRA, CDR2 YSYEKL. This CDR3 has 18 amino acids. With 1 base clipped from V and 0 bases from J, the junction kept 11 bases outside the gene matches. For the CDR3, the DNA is TGCGCCAGCAGCCAAGGTTGGTGGACAGGCAGTATGAACACTGAAGCTTTCTTT. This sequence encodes CASSQGWWTGSMNTEAFF.

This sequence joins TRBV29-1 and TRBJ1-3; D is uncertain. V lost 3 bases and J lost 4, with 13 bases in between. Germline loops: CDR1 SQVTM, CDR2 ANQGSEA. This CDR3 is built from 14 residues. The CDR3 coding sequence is TGCAGCGTTGATTGGGCAGGAACGGGAAACACCATATATTTT. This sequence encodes CSVDWAGTGNTIYF.

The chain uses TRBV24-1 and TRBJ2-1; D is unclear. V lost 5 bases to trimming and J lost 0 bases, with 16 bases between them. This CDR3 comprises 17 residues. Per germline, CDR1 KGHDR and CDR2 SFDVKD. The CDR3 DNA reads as TGTGCCACCAGTGGTTCGACCGACCGGAGCTCCTACAATGAGCAGTTCTTC. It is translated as CATSGSTDRSSYNEQFF.

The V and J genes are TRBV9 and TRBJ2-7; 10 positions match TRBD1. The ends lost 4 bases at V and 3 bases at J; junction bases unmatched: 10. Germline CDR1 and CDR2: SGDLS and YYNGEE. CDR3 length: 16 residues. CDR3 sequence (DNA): TGTGCCAGCAGCCCCAGACCGGGACAGGGGATCTACGAGCAGTACTTC. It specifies CASSPRPGQGIYEQYF.

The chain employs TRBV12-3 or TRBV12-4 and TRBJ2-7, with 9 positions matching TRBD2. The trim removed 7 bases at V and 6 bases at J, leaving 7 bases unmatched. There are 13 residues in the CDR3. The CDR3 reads CASNAGLASEQYF. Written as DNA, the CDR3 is TGTGCCAGCAACGCGGGACTAGCAAGCGAGCAGTACTTC.

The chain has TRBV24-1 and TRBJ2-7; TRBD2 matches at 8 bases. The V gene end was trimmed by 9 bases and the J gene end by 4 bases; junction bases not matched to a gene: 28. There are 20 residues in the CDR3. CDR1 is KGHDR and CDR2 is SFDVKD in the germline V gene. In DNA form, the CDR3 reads TGTGCCACCCCCAAACCGGAGCGGGAGTATCGTATCCGGACCAAATACGAGCAGTACTTC. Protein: CATPKPEREYRIRTKYEQYF.

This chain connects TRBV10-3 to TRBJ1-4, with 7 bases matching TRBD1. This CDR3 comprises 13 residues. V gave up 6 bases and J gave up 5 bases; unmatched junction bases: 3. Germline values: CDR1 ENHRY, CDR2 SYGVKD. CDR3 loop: CAIRGQNNEKLFF. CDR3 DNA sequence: TGTGCCATCAGGGGACAGAACAATGAAAAACTGTTTTTT.